Shown below are 7 T cell receptor beta chains from a single sample sequenced in a study of shared clonotypes between healthy human individuals. Positively selected for CCR7, the CD45RO-negative cells used as naive CD8 cells excluded terminally differentiated effector memory CD45RA+ cells. Generated by immunoSEQ multiplex PCR, the TCRdb table keeps only in-frame clones and is missing some. The data contain about 680,000 clones, 92% of them singletons. The sequenced material came from naive CD8+ T cells sorted from blood. The receptors shown here come from a man between 25 and 39 years old in good health.

This rearrangement joins TRBV7-6 to TRBJ1-1; TRBD1 matches 7 bases. The CDR3 length is 17 residues. J gave up 1 base and V 0 bases, and 8 bases lay outside the gene matches. CDR1 and CDR2 (germline): SGHVS, FNYEAQ. The CDR3 nucleotides read TGTGCCAGCAGCTTAGCCCTCACAGGGGAGGCGAACACTGAAGCTTTCTTT. Translated, it gives CASSLALTGEANTEAFF.

The chain has TRBV10-3 and TRBJ1-5; D gene uncertain. CDR1 and CDR2 (germline): ENHRY, SYGVKD. V dropped 0 bases and J dropped 6 bases, with 6 bases sitting between them. The CDR3 contains 13 residues. CDR3 coding DNA: TGTGCCATCAGTGAGTCACGGGCTCAGCCCCAGCATTTT. Its protein product is CAISESRAQPQHF.

V usage is TRBV11-3 and J usage is TRBJ2-1, with D possibly TRBD1 on 5 matching bases. V was trimmed by 3 bases and J by 0 bases, leaving 12 bases between them. The germline V gene has CDR1 SGHNT and CDR2 YENEEA. The CDR3 runs to 16 residues. The CDR3, as DNA: TGTGCCAGCAGCTTGGCGACAGACAGCTCCTACAATGAGCAGTTCTTC. Residues: CASSLATDSSYNEQFF.

This clone is a singleton in its sample. The chain employs TRBV19 and TRBJ2-5; a weak D match, TRBD2 (6 bases). The V gene's germline CDR1 is LNHDA and CDR2 SQIVND (reference sequence). Trimming removed 4 bases from V and 5 bases from J, with 14 bases in between. The CDR3 runs to 14 residues. CDR3 sequence reads: CASSTPSDSETQYF. CDR3 nucleotides: TGTGCCAGTAGTACACCTAGCGACTCCGAGACCCAGTACTTC.

This rearrangement joins TRBV6-1 to TRBJ2-1, with 8 bases fitting TRBD2. From germline, CDR1 is MNHNS and CDR2 SASEGT. Unmatched junction bases numbered 20, after V lost 3 bases and J lost 10 bases. This CDR3 contains 18 residues. CDR3 coding DNA: TGTGCCAGCAGTGACCACGCCTCCGGGGCGGGAGGAGTTGGGGAGCAGTTCTTC. Residues: CASSDHASGAGGVGEQFF.

This chain connects TRBV2 to TRBJ2-3, with TRBD1 as a possible D gene (6 bases). The CDR3 is made up of 17 amino acids. The germline V gene encodes CDR1 SNHLY and CDR2 FYNNEI. With 6 bases removed from V and 0 bases from J, the gap between germline ends came to 19 bases. The DNA of the CDR3 is TGTGCCAGCAGCTCGGACCGGGACACTACTAGCACAGATACGCAGTATTTT. This gives the protein CASSSDRDTTSTDTQYF.

The J gene is TRBJ1-2, the V gene TRBV29-1, with TRBD1 matching 7 bases. The V segment lost 3 bases and the J segment 3 bases; nucleotides outside the gene matches: 10. Germline assignment: CDR1 SQVTM and CDR2 ANQGSEA. The CDR3 is 15 amino acids. CDR3 sequence (DNA): TGCAGCGTTGACATCAACAGGGGCGGTGACTATGGCTACACCTTC. Translation: CSVDINRGGDYGYTF.